The TCR beta chain described here comes from a study of OX40 agonist ivuxolimab in advanced cancers. At the level of the study: Ivuxolimab is an agonistic anti-OX40 (CD134) antibody, and patients were treated with it. Partial responses were seen in three patients, one with hepatocellular carcinoma and two with cutaneous melanoma.

Germline V gene sequence: CDR1 SGHNT, CDR2 YENEEA. The CDR3 length is 17 residues. Unmatched junction bases numbered 13, after V lost 1 base and J lost 6 bases. Study results and caveats: Near-lowest levels of clonal expansion characterized partial responders at 0.1-3.0 mg/kg. Compared with CD4+, CD8+ T cells on average had more expanded clones.

This clone was observed a single time. Its specificity is not known. This table comes from immunoSEQ multiplex PCR, and its TCRdb copy is limited to in-frame clones, with some not included. The sample records about 46,000 clones, about 90% being singletons. The clonotype originates from an adult with an advanced solid tumor such as melanoma, head and neck, liver or kidney cancer. The chain combines TRBV11-3 with TRBJ2-3; 7 nucleotides line up with TRBD2. The material sequenced was CD4+ or CD8+ T cells sorted from blood, taken in a trial of the OX40 agonist ivuxolimab. DNA for the CDR3: TGTGCCAGCAGCTTAGTAGTGGGAGGGCCCGGGCTGGATACGCAGTATTTT. Amino acid sequence: CASSLVVGGPGLDTQYF.